These T cell receptor beta chains were read from a single sample in a study of PD-L1 blockade in urothelial cancer. Using immunoSEQ multiplex PCR, the repertoire was profiled, and TCRdb retains in-frame clones only, with some absent. Seen here are 60,000 to 75,000 clones, 84% observed once, and the top ten hold 9.2%. This material consisted of PBMCs, taken around atezolizumab (anti-PD-L1) treatment. These receptors were collected from a woman in her seventies with urothelial cancer. The CDR3 runs from the conserved cysteine through the conserved F or W. The order of the fields is D gene, V gene, J gene, clone size, CDR3 length, CDR3 DNA, CDR3 protein. A D gene is named only where the DNA matches it firmly. Size tells how often a clone was seen (once, few, many) or the class of an expanded clone, and some rows leave it out.

D: -
V: TRBV5-1
J: TRBJ2-1
size: -
length: 16
DNA: TGCGCCAGCAGCTTGATAACAGGAAGCTCCTACAATGAGCAGTTCTTC
CDR3: CASSLITGSSYNEQFF

D: TRBD2
V: TRBV28
J: TRBJ2-5
size: -
length: 15
DNA: TGTGCCAGCAGTAAAAGCGGGGGACCTCAAGAGACCCAGTACTTC
CDR3: CASSKSGGPQETQYF

D: TRBD2
V: TRBV28
J: TRBJ2-1
size: -
length: 14
DNA: TGTGCCAGCAGGTTTACTAGCGGACACAATGAGCAGTTCTTC
CDR3: CASRFTSGHNEQFF

D: -
V: TRBV2
J: TRBJ2-3
size: -
length: 14
DNA: TGTGCCAGCAGTTCACTTTTTTACACAGATACGCAGTATTTT
CDR3: CASSSLFYTDTQYF

D: TRBD2
V: TRBV28
J: TRBJ2-7
size: -
length: 16
DNA: TGTGCCAGCAGAAATCCGGGACTAGCGGGAACTTACGAGCAGTACTTC
CDR3: CASRNPGLAGTYEQYF

D: TRBD1
V: TRBV6-5
J: TRBJ1-6
size: -
length: 14
DNA: TGTGCCAGCAGTAACAGGGGCAGGCATTCACCCCTCCACTTT
CDR3: CASSNRGRHSPLHF

D: TRBD1
V: TRBV4-2
J: TRBJ1-1
size: -
length: 21
DNA: TGTGCCAGCAGCCAAGACGGGTTGGGGCCGGGACAGGGGTTCATAAACACTGAAGCTTTCTTT
CDR3: CASSQDGLGPGQGFINTEAFF

D: TRBD1
V: TRBV10-1
J: TRBJ1-2
size: few
length: 12
DNA: TGCGCCAGTCCGGGACAGGGTAGAGGCTACACCTTC
CDR3: CASPGQGRGYTF

D: -
V: TRBV28
J: TRBJ2-1
size: -
length: 15
DNA: TGTGCCAGCAGTTTAAGGCAGGGGGCGGGAGATGAGCAGTTCTTC
CDR3: CASSLRQGAGDEQFF

D: TRBD1
V: TRBV6-5
J: TRBJ1-2
size: -
length: 15
DNA: TGTGCCAGCAGTCCTTCGGGACAGGTTATTGAAGGCTACACCTTC
CDR3: CASSPSGQVIEGYTF

D: -
V: TRBV6-1
J: TRBJ1-2
size: -
length: 14
DNA: TGTGCCAGCAGTGAAACCGCAGGGAGGAATGGCTACACCTTC
CDR3: CASSETAGRNGYTF

D: TRBD1
V: TRBV5-5
J: TRBJ2-7
size: few
length: 15
DNA: TGTGCCAGCAGCTTGGGGACAGGGGTTATCTACGAGCAGTACTTC
CDR3: CASSLGTGVIYEQYF